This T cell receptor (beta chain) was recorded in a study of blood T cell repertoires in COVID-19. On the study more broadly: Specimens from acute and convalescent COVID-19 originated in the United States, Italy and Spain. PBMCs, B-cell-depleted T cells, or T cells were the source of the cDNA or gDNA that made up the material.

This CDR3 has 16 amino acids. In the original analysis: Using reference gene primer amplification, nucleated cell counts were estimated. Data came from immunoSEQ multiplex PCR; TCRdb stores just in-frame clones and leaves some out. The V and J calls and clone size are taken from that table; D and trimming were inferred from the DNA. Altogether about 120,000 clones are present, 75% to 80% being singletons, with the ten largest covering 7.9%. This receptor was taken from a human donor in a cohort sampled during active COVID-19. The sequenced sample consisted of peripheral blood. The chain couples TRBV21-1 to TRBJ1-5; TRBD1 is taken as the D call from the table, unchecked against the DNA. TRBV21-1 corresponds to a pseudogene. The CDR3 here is CASSTLEGGFNQPQHF. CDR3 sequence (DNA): TGTGCCAGCAGCACTCTGGAAGGGGGATTCAATCAGCCCCAGCATTTT.